Listed here are 22 T cell receptor beta chains from one sample, sequenced in a study of post-analysis software for immune sequencing data. Findings and limits, study-wide: Included in a set of four or five TRBV segments more frequent in patients than controls were TRBV5-6, TRBV5-1 and TRBV20-1.

cDNA libraries for TCR beta contained unique molecular identifiers. TCRdb independently ran MiXCR on the PCR reads; one entry per CDR3 protein. Altogether about 430,000 distinct CDR3 sequences are present, approximately 38% being singletons, with the ten largest covering less than 10%. No antigen has been assigned to these receptors. Sequencing was performed on blood. The receptors come from a girl aged 2 to 10 with multiple sclerosis.

This clonotype turned up a few times. The gene calls are TRBV5-1 and TRBJ2-1; possibly TRBD1 for D (5 bases). The ends were cut back, 4 bases at V and 0 bases at J, with 20 bases in the middle. The CDR3 is 18 residues long. Germline V CDR1 and CDR2: SGHRS, YFSETQ. The CDR3 region is CASSPTVNIAFSYNEQFF. CDR3 nucleotides: TGCGCCAGCAGCCCGACAGTAAACATCGCTTTCTCCTACAATGAGCAGTTCTTC.

As concerns this clonotype: This clone may be a read error of a much larger clone one base away. CDR3 sequence: CASSLGPTSGGFGYEQYF. In nucleotides, the CDR3 is TGTGCCAGCAGTTTGGGACCGACTAGCGGAGGTTTTGGATATGAGCAGTACTTC. The genes are TRBV27 and TRBJ2-7; the match to TRBD2 covers 9 bases. The CDR3 sequence is 18 residues long. In germline, CDR1 is MNHEY, CDR2 SMNVEV (reference sequence). Trimming at V came to 3 bases and at J to 7 bases, leaving 19 bases not matched to a gene.

This sequence joins TRBV7-3 and TRBJ2-1; 9 nucleotides agree with TRBD2. The CDR3 loop spans 14 amino acids. CDR1 is SGHTA, CDR2 FQGTGA, per germline. V trimming: 6 bases; J trimming: 6 bases; junction bases outside the gene matches: 6. In nucleotides, the CDR3 is TGTGCCAGCAGTGAAGGCGGGGGGGCCAATGAGCAGTTCTTC. Translation gives CASSEGGGANEQFF.

The chain is built from TRBV20-1 and TRBJ2-5; TRBD2 agrees at 10 bases. CDR3 size: 15 residues. Germline CDR1 DFQATT, CDR2 SNEGSKA (reference sequence). J gave up 1 base and V 4 bases, and 6 bases lay outside the gene matches. DNA for the CDR3: TGCAGTGCTACAGTTAGCGGGAGGCTCCAAGAGACCCAGTACTTC. Protein sequence: CSATVSGRLQETQYF.

V usage is TRBV29-1 and J usage is TRBJ2-1; unclear D gene. Germline V lookup: CDR1 SQVTM, CDR2 ANQGSEA. The CDR3 loop spans 15 amino acids. Trimming stripped 3 bases from V and 8 bases from J, with 20 bases between. CDR3 loop: CSVEDGGQPYDEQFF. CDR3 sequence (DNA): TGCAGCGTTGAGGACGGTGGGCAGCCTTACGATGAGCAGTTCTTC.

This clonotype has just a few counts. The chain uses TRBV4-3 and TRBJ2-1, with D possibly TRBD2 on 5 matching bases. Germline V gives CDR1 LGHNA, CDR2 YSLEER. V lost 2 bases and J lost 0, with 11 bases in between. This CDR3 is 16 amino acids long. DNA for the CDR3: TGCGCCAGCAGCCAAAACCGAGGGTCCTCCTACAATGAGCAGTTCTTC. Translating gives CASSQNRGSSYNEQFF.

Only a few counts were recorded for this clonotype. The chain combines TRBV30 with TRBJ1-2; no firm D call. The V gene lost 4 bases and the J gene lost 4 bases, with 25 bases spanning the gap. This CDR3 has 17 amino acids. Germline CDR1 GTSNPN, CDR2 SVGIG (reference sequence). The CDR3 here is CAWIDGQSFKRSYGYTF. DNA of the CDR3: TGTGCCTGGATTGATGGTCAGAGCTTTAAGAGGAGCTATGGCTACACCTTC.

The sample holds many counts of this clonotype. The CDR3 coding sequence is TGCGCCAGCAGCCAAACGGTTCCCAGGGAGGTCCTCTACGAGCAGTACTTC. Its protein is CASSQTVPREVLYEQYF. The chain joins TRBV4-3 to TRBJ2-7, with D possibly TRBD2 on 6 matching bases. V was clipped by 2 bases and J by 3 bases, with 20 bases between them. The CDR3 totals 17 residues. Germline CDR1 LGHNA, CDR2 YSLEER.

The rearrangement joins TRBV27 to TRBJ2-5; 8 bases agree with TRBD1. J lost 5 bases, V lost 1 base, and 12 bases had no gene match. Germline V lookup: CDR1 MNHEY, CDR2 SMNVEV (reference sequence). This CDR3 is 17 amino acids long. CDR3 loop: CASSLWGSAGGEETQYF. For the CDR3, the DNA is TGTGCCAGCAGTTTATGGGGTTCGGCAGGGGGCGAGGAGACCCAGTACTTC.

This clonotype has only a few counts. The chain couples TRBV29-1 to TRBJ2-1; D gene unclear. Trimming took 3 bases from V and 0 from J, leaving 9 bases between them. This CDR3 is 14 amino acids long. Per the germline V gene, CDR1 is SQVTM and CDR2 is ANQGSEA. Here the CDR3 reads CSVDYGRSYNEQFF. DNA of the CDR3: TGCAGCGTTGACTACGGGCGCTCCTACAATGAGCAGTTCTTC.

CDR3 bases: TGTGCCAGCTCACCCCCGCTAGCTGAGAATGAGCAGTTCTTC. The encoded protein is CASSPPLAENEQFF. The gene calls are TRBV18 and TRBJ2-1, with D perhaps TRBD2 (5 bases). Germline lookup yields CDR1 KGHSH and CDR2 LQKENI. The V and J ends lost 3 bases and 7 bases respectively, with 13 bases between them. The CDR3 is made up of 14 amino acids.

The rearrangement joins TRBV2 to TRBJ2-1; 7 bases are shared with TRBD2. The germline V gene has CDR1 SNHLY and CDR2 FYNNEI. The trim removed 5 bases at V and 4 bases at J, leaving 5 bases unmatched. The CDR3 loop spans 14 amino acids. The CDR3 reads CASSRAGSYNEQFF. The CDR3 DNA reads TGTGCCAGCAGTCGAGCGGGATCATACAATGAGCAGTTCTTC.

V and J are TRBV12-3 or TRBV12-4 and TRBJ2-3; D is ambiguous. Deletions cut 5 bases from V and 0 bases from J, with 21 bases between. This CDR3 is 18 amino acids long. The CDR3 spells CASSPGAGPEGSTDTQYF. CDR3 nucleotides: TGTGCCAGCAGTCCCGGCGCCGGCCCCGAAGGGAGCACAGATACGCAGTATTTT.

The chain has TRBV27 and TRBJ2-3; 8 bases match TRBD2. CDR1 is MNHEY, CDR2 SMNVEV, per germline (reference sequence). J lost 0 bases, V lost 3 bases, and 5 bases had no gene match. This CDR3 is 16 amino acids long. The CDR3 loop reads CASSLYPSGSTDTQYF. Written as DNA, the CDR3 is TGTGCCAGCAGTTTGTACCCTAGCGGGAGCACAGATACGCAGTATTTT.

The chain employs TRBV7-6 and TRBJ2-7; either TRBD1 or TRBD2 may supply D (7 bases each). The CDR3 is 15 amino acids. Trimming removed 4 bases from V and 3 bases from J, with 16 bases in between. Germline CDR1 and CDR2: SGHVS and FNYEAQ. CDR3 nucleotide sequence: TGTGCCAGCAGCTCCCAGGGGGGGCAGAACTACGAGCAGTACTTC. Protein: CASSSQGGQNYEQYF.

This clonotype was observed a single time. The rearrangement uses TRBV7-9 and TRBJ2-7; TRBD1 is a possible D gene (5 bases). CDR3 length: 16 amino acids. The V end was cut by 1 base, the J end by 6 bases, with 19 bases between. Per germline, CDR1 SEHNR and CDR2 FQNEAQ (reference sequence). The CDR3 region is CASSLGEAGSPREQYF. The CDR3, as DNA: TGTGCCAGCAGCTTAGGTGAGGCAGGGTCCCCTCGCGAGCAGTACTTC.

This clonotype was seen more than once but under ten times. V and J are TRBV7-8 and TRBJ2-1, with D perhaps TRBD2 (6 bases). Per the germline V gene, CDR1 is SGHVS and CDR2 is FQNEAQ. V lost 5 bases, J lost 1 base, and 12 bases lay in between. The CDR3 runs to 15 residues. The CDR3 here is CASSPKGRSYNEQFF. In DNA, the CDR3 is TGTGCCAGCAGCCCGAAGGGGAGGTCCTACAATGAGCAGTTCTTC.

The V and J genes are TRBV28 and TRBJ1-5; a weak D match, TRBD1 (6 bases). From germline, CDR1 is MDHEN and CDR2 SYDVKM. V lost 7 bases, J lost 1 base, and 11 bases lay in between. This CDR3 is built from 14 residues. The CDR3 DNA reads TGTGCCAGCACTCAGGGGTGGAGCAATCAGCCCCAGCATTTT. Amino acids: CASTQGWSNQPQHF.

This clonotype was picked up a small number of times. CDR3 protein: CASRGQGNEQYF. CDR3 in DNA: TGCGCCAGCAGGGGACAGGGCAACGAGCAGTACTTC. The rearrangement joins TRBV5-1 to TRBJ2-7; 9 positions match TRBD1. The CDR3 has 12 amino acids. Germline V lookup: CDR1 SGHRS, CDR2 YFSETQ. Trimming removed 5 bases from V and 5 bases from J; junction bases left unmatched: 2.

This clonotype was recorded a few times. This chain connects TRBV7-2 to TRBJ2-1; a weak D match, TRBD2 (5 bases). The CDR3 totals 17 residues. The germline V gene encodes CDR1 SGHTA and CDR2 FQGNSA. The V and J ends lost 5 bases and 4 bases respectively, with 21 bases between them. CDR3 residues: CASSLPQGKRWYNEQFF. The CDR3 nucleotides are TGTGCCAGCAGCCTCCCCCAAGGGAAGCGGTGGTACAATGAGCAGTTCTTC.

The table lists this clonotype with a few counts. The rearrangement links TRBV12-3 or TRBV12-4 to TRBJ1-2; no reliable D call. The CDR3 runs 15 residues. V was pared by 2 bases and J by 4 bases, with 14 bases between. The CDR3 is CASSLIGIRSYGYTF. The DNA of the CDR3 is TGTGCCAGCAGTTTAATTGGTATAAGGAGCTATGGCTACACCTTC.

CDR3 DNA sequence: TGCAGCGGGGTGACGGGACCCTTCTACGAGCAGTACTTC. It codes for CSGVTGPFYEQYF. This rearrangement joins TRBV29-1 to TRBJ2-7; D tentatively fits TRBD1 or TRBD2 (5 bases each). Germline V lookup: CDR1 SQVTM, CDR2 ANQGSEA. V lost 7 bases and J lost 3, with 16 bases in between. The CDR3 totals 13 residues.